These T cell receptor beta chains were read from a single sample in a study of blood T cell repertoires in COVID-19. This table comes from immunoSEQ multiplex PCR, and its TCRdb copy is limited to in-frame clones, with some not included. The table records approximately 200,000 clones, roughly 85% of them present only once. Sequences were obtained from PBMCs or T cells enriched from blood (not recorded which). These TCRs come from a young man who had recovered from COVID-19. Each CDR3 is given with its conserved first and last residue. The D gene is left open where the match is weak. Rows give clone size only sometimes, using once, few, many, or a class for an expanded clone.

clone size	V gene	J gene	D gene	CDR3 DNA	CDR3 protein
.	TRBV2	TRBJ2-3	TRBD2	TGTGCCAGCGGAGAAAGCGGGGGGGCCGCAGATACGCAGTATTTT	CASGESGGAADTQYF
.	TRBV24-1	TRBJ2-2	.	TGTGCCACCAGTGATTCCGGACAGTTAAATGGGGAGCTGTTTTTT	CATSDSGQLNGELFF
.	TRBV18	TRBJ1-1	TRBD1	TGTGCCAGCTCACTGCCCGGGACAGGGCCCGGAGCTTTCTTT	CASSLPGTGPGAFF
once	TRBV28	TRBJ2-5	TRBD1	TGTGCCAGCAGGGGGTCCGGACAGGGTAAAGAGACCCAGTACTTC	CASRGSGQGKETQYF
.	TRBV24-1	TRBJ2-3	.	TGTGCCACCAGTGAGGAGCGGACTAGCACAGATACGCAGTATTTT	CATSEERTSTDTQYF
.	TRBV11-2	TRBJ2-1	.	TGTGCCAGCAGCTTCCCCCGAGGTGGGAGGTCCAATGAGCAGTTCTTC	CASSFPRGGRSNEQFF
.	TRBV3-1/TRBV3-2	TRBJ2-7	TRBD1	TGTGCCAGCAGCCCGACATGGACAGGGTCCGAGCAGTACTTC	CASSPTWTGSEQYF
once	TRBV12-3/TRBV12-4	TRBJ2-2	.	TGTGCCAGCAGTTTACAGGGAACCGGGGAGCTGTTTTTT	CASSLQGTGELFF
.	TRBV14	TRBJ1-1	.	TGTGCCAGCAGGCCTTGGAACCGCGGGAGTCAAGCTTTCTTT	CASRPWNRGSQAFF
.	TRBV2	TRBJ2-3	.	TGTGCCAGCAGTGAAGAGCCGGGAGCTTATACGCAGTATTTT	CASSEEPGAYTQYF
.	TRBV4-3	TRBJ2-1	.	TGCGCCAGCAGCCATCCCACCCGGCAGGGGAATGAGCAGTTCTTC	CASSHPTRQGNEQFF
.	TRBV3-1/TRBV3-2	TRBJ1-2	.	TGTGCCAGCAGCCAAGACTTGGTAACCAGGGCTGGCTACACCTTC	CASSQDLVTRAGYTF
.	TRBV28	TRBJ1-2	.	TGTGCCAGCAGTTTACTGGGACTGCGCTATGGCTACACCTTC	CASSLLGLRYGYTF
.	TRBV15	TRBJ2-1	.	TGTGCCACCAGCAGAGATACAGGGAATGAGCAGTTCTTC	CATSRDTGNEQFF
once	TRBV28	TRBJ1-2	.	TGTGCCAGCATAGGGGCAGGACGAAACTATGGCTACACCTTC	CASIGAGRNYGYTF
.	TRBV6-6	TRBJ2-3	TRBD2	TGTGCCAGCAGTCCGACTCTGGCGGGAGTATACACAGATACGCAGTATTTT	CASSPTLAGVYTDTQYF
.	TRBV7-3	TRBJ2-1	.	TGTGCCAGCAGCTTAGGGGGCCCGACTAGCATGCATGAGCAGTTCTTC	CASSLGGPTSMHEQFF
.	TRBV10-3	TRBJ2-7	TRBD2	TGTGCCATCAGTGACCCTAGCGGGGGGGGTCCCTACGAGCAGTACTTC	CAISDPSGGGPYEQYF
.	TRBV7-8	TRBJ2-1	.	TGTGCCAGCAGCTTATTAAGGTGGGACTTCCGTCGGTTCTTC	CASSLLRWDFRRFF
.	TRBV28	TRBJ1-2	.	TGTGCCAGCAGCCGGACAACAGACGGCTACACCTTC	CASSRTTDGYTF
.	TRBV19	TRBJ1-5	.	TGTGCCAGTAGTCCTCTGGCGACAGGTTATAGCAATCAGCCCCAGCATTTT	CASSPLATGYSNQPQHF
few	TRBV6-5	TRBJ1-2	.	TGTGCCAGCAGAGGTGACGGACAGTCGAAGTATGGCTACACCTTC	CASRGDGQSKYGYTF
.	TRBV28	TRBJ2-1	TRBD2	TGTGCCAGCAGTCCCATACCGACTAGCGGGAGAGTCGATGAGCAGTTCTTC	CASSPIPTSGRVDEQFF
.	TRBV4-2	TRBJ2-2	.	TGTGCCAGCAGCCCCGAGGTCGGGGTAGGGTTCAGCGGGGAGCTGTTTTTT	CASSPEVGVGFSGELFF
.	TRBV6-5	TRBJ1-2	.	TGTGCCAGCAGGACAGGATTAAACTATGGCTACACCTTC	CASRTGLNYGYTF
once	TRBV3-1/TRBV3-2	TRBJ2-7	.	TGTGCCAGCAGCCAGAGATCTGACTACGAGCAGTACTTC	CASSQRSDYEQYF
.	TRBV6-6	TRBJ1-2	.	TGTGCCAGCAGCTCGTCAAGCGGGAGGGGAAACTATGGCTACACCTTC	CASSSSSGRGNYGYTF
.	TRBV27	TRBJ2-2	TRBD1	TGTGCCAGCAGTTCGGGGACAGGGACGAACACCGGGGAGCTGTTTTTT	CASSSGTGTNTGELFF
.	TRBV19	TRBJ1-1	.	TGTGCCAGTAGTATTACGAGACAGGAAAGCACTGAAGCTTTCTTT	CASSITRQESTEAFF
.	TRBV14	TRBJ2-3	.	TGTGCCAGCAGCCCCCCCGGTTGGCAGGGTACGCAGTATTTT	CASSPPGWQGTQYF
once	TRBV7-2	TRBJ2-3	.	TGTGCCAGCAGCTTTGCCGGGGCAGATACGCAGTATTTT	CASSFAGADTQYF
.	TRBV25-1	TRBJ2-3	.	TGTGCCAGCACCCCTGGACTCGTGGTTCGGCAGTATTTT	CASTPGLVVRQYF
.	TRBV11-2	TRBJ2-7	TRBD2	TGTGCCAGCAGGAAAAATGCGGGGGTCGAGCAGTACTTC	CASRKNAGVEQYF
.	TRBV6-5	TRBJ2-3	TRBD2	TGTGCCAGCCGGACACGGACTAGCGGGCTCAATACGCAGTATTTT	CASRTRTSGLNTQYF
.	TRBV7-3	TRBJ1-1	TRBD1	TGTGCCAGCAGCATGACAGGGCCCCACACTGAAGCTTTCTTT	CASSMTGPHTEAFF
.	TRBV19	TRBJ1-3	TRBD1	TGTGCCAGCCTGGACAGGTACTCTGGAAACACCATATATTTT	CASLDRYSGNTIYF
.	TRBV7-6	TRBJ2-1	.	TGTGCCAGCAGCCCCGCAGGGGGGACCTCCTACAATGAGCAGTTCTTC	CASSPAGGTSYNEQFF
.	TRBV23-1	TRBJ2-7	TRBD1	TGCGCCAGCAGTCAATCGCGCCCGGGCCCCATGGACAGGGGTGGTGGGGAAACGGGGGAGCAGTACTTC	CASSQSRPGPMDRGGGETGEQYF
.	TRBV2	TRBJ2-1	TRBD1	TGTGCCAGTAACCGACAGGGACCCTACAATGAGCAGTTCTTC	CASNRQGPYNEQFF
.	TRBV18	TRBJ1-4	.	TGTGCCAGCTCACCTGAGGGCAGACCCACCGAAAAACTGTTTTTT	CASSPEGRPTEKLFF
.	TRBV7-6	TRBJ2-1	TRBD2	TGTGCCAGCAGCTTAAACACAGGTGGGGGGGATGAGCAGTTCTTC	CASSLNTGGGDEQFF
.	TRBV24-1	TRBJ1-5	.	TGTGCCACCAGTGATTCACATAATCAGCCCCAGCATTTT	CATSDSHNQPQHF
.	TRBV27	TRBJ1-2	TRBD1	TGTGCCAGCAGCAGACAGGGGGCAGATGGCTACACCTTC	CASSRQGADGYTF
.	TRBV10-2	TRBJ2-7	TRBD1	TGCGCCAGCAGGGGACAGGGGGAAGGGGAGCAGTACTTC	CASRGQGEGEQYF
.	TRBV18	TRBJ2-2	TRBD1	TGTGCCAGCTCACCCCATGTGCCGAGACAGGGTAACGGGGAGCTGTTTTTT	CASSPHVPRQGNGELFF
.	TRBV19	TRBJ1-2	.	TGTGCCAGTAGGTCACAAAGTGGCTACACCTTC	CASRSQSGYTF
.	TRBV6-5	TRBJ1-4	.	TGTGCCAGCCGGAAAGGGAGGGAAAAACTGTTTTTT	CASRKGREKLFF
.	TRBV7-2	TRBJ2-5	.	TGTGCCAGCCGTCGTAACCTAGGAGAGACCCAGTACTTC	CASRRNLGETQYF
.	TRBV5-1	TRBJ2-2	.	TGCGCCAGCAGCCCGCAGACTAGGGCCACCGGGGAGCTGTTTTTT	CASSPQTRATGELFF
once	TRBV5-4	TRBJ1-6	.	TGTGCCAGCAGCTTGGTATCGTCACCCCTCCACTTT	CASSLVSSPLHF
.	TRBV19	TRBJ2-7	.	TGTGCCAGTAGTATCGAGGGCCACCTAACCTACGAGCAGTACTTC	CASSIEGHLTYEQYF
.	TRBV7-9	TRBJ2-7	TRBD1	TGTGCCAGCAGCTCCCCTGAGGCAGGGGGCGCTTTTGGCGAGCAGTACTTC	CASSSPEAGGAFGEQYF
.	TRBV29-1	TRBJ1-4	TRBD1	TGCAGCGTATCGGACAGGGGAGTCACTAATGAAAAACTGTTTTTT	CSVSDRGVTNEKLFF
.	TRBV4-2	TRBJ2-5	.	TGTGCCAGCAGCCCAGAAGAGTCCCGGAGGGAAGAGACCCAGTACTTC	CASSPEESRREETQYF
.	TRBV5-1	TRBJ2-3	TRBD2	TGCGCCAGCAGCTCGTTCCTTAATAGCGGGAGGGCCGGAACAGATACGCAGTATTTT	CASSSFLNSGRAGTDTQYF
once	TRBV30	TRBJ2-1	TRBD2	TGTGCCTGGACCCGTAGTAAGGCGGGAGGAAGCTACAATGAGCAGTTCTTC	CAWTRSKAGGSYNEQFF
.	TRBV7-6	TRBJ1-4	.	TGTGCCAGCAGCTTACGGGGGGGAGGTGAAAAACTGTTTTTT	CASSLRGGGEKLFF
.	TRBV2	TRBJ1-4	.	TGTGCCAGCAGTGCCCAGGGTGGGACTAATGAAAAACTGTTTTTT	CASSAQGGTNEKLFF
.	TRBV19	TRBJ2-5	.	TGTGCCAGTAGTATCCTTCAGGGCGGCCAAGAGACCCAGTACTTC	CASSILQGGQETQYF